This is a list of T cell receptor beta chains from one sample in a study of a mutant IDH1 vaccine in newly diagnosed glioma. These receptors have no identified antigens. Only in-frame clones appear in the TCRdb table, and some are missing; sequencing was by immunoSEQ multiplex PCR. The repertoire holds under 45,000 clones, with about 88% as singletons. Source: PBMCs, taken from a glioma patient whose treatment included an IDH1 peptide vaccine. The origin of the receptors is a woman younger than 35 with glioma. Some clones in this sample may be carry-over from other donors' samples. CDR3s include the opening cysteine and the closing phenylalanine or tryptophan. D genes are given only for firm matches. For some rows the clone size is stated as once, few or many, or as a class when expanded; others skip it.

>.|.|TRBJ1-3|TRBV7-3
TGTGCCAGCAGCTTAATGGAGACACCCGGCTCTGGAAACACCATATATTTT
CASSLMETPGSGNTIYF
>few|.|TRBJ1-1|TRBV30
TGTGCCTGGAGTGTTGTCTCGGGGAACACTGAAGCTTTCTTT
CAWSVVSGNTEAFF
>.|.|TRBJ1-1|TRBV6-6
TGTGCCAGCAGTTTAGGCCACACTGAAGCTTTCTTT
CASSLGHTEAFF
>.|TRBD1|TRBJ1-1|TRBV11-3
TGTGCCAGCAGCTTCCTCGGACAGGGAAACACTGAAGCTTTCTTT
CASSFLGQGNTEAFF
>.|.|TRBJ1-1|TRBV5-5
TGTGCCAGCAGCTTCGGCGTTCGAACTGAAGCTTTCTTT
CASSFGVRTEAFF
>.|.|TRBJ1-2|TRBV6-5
TGTGCCAGCAGTTCCTCTTTCGACAGGAATGGCTACACCTTC
CASSSSFDRNGYTF
>.|TRBD1|TRBJ1-4|TRBV10-3
TGTGCCATCAGTGAGTCCCAGACAGGGCTAGAAAAACTGTTTTTT
CAISESQTGLEKLFF
>.|TRBD1|TRBJ1-5|TRBV7-2
TGTGCCAGCAGTTTCCGGACAGGGAATCAGCCCCAGCATTTT
CASSFRTGNQPQHF
>.|TRBD1|TRBJ2-7|TRBV19
TGTGCCAGTAGTATATTCGGTGGCAGGGACAGCGAGCAGTACTTC
CASSIFGGRDSEQYF
>.|TRBD2|TRBJ2-3|TRBV7-3
TGTGCCAGCAGCTTGGGGCGGGGGGGCCCAGATACGCAGTATTTT
CASSLGRGGPDTQYF
>.|TRBD1|TRBJ1-2|TRBV6-5
TGTGCCAGCAGTAACAGGGGGGCCGGGGGCTACACCTTC
CASSNRGAGGYTF
>.|.|TRBJ1-3|TRBV19
TGTGCCAGTAACCGGAGGGCAGCTGGAAACACCATATATTTT
CASNRRAAGNTIYF
>.|.|TRBJ2-7|TRBV5-1
TGCGCCAGCAGCTTGGGCGCCCGCGCGTCCTCCTACGAGCAGTACTTC
CASSLGARASSYEQYF
>.|.|TRBJ1-2|TRBV27
TGTGCCAGCAGCCTGGCGGGACGACTGTCTAACTATGGCTACACCTTC
CASSLAGRLSNYGYTF
>.|.|TRBJ1-2|TRBV23-1
TGCGCCAGCAGGATTACTAAAGGACGAGTCTATGGCTACACCTTC
CASRITKGRVYGYTF
>.|.|TRBJ1-2|TRBV4-3
TGCGCCAGCAGTAAAGGGAGTTATGGCTACACCTTC
CASSKGSYGYTF
>medium-sized|.|TRBJ1-6|TRBV19
TGTGCCAGTAGTAACAGAGCCTATTCACCCCTCCACTTT
CASSNRAYSPLHF
>.|TRBD1|TRBJ2-7|TRBV5-4
TGTGCCAGCAGCTTGGGACAGGGGGGCTCCTACGAGCAGTACTTC
CASSLGQGGSYEQYF
>.|TRBD1|TRBJ2-1|TRBV6-6
TGTGCCAGCAGCCGACAGGGGGCACATGAGCAGTTCTTC
CASSRQGAHEQFF
>few|.|TRBJ1-5|TRBV27
TGTGCCAGCGGCGCATTCCCAGGAGGCAATCAGCCCCAGCATTTT
CASGAFPGGNQPQHF
>.|.|TRBJ2-7|TRBV5-1
TGCGCCAGCAGTACCGGGAAGCACTACGAGCAGTACTTC
CASSTGKHYEQYF
>.|TRBD1|TRBJ2-1|TRBV6-1
TGTGCCAGCACCCTAGCAGGGGGTGGTGGAGATGAGCAGTTCTTC
CASTLAGGGGDEQFF
>.|.|TRBJ2-7|TRBV15
TGTGCCACCAGCCACAGTGATGGGTACGAGCAGTACTTC
CATSHSDGYEQYF
>.|TRBD2|TRBJ2-1|TRBV5-4
TGTGCCAGCAGAAGCGGGGGGTTTTACAATGAGCAGTTCTTC
CASRSGGFYNEQFF
>.|.|TRBJ1-2|TRBV15
TGTGCCACCAGCAGAGCCCGGGGGAACTATGGCTACACCTTC
CATSRARGNYGYTF
>.|.|TRBJ1-5|TRBV5-6
TGTGCCAGCAGCTTGGCCCCGGCGAATCAGCCCCAGCATTTT
CASSLAPANQPQHF
>.|TRBD2|TRBJ2-3|TRBV2
TGTGCCAGCAGGGCTAGCGGTCTCGATACGCAGTATTTT
CASRASGLDTQYF
>.|.|TRBJ1-1|TRBV7-8
TGTGCCAGCAGCCCCTTAGGAGGAAGCGCTGAAGCTTTCTTT
CASSPLGGSAEAFF
>.|TRBD1|TRBJ1-2|TRBV2
TGTGCCAGCAGTGCCCGGACAGGGGCTGGCTACACCTTC
CASSARTGAGYTF
>.|TRBD2|TRBJ2-7|TRBV5-4
TGTGCCAGCAGCTTGGGACTAGCCGACGAGCAGTACTTC
CASSLGLADEQYF
>.|.|TRBJ1-2|TRBV6-6
TGTGCCAGCAGTTTAATCGCCCTCTATGGCTACACCTTC
CASSLIALYGYTF
>.|.|TRBJ1-4|TRBV6-5
TGTGCCAGCAGCTCCGGGATGAACCTAGAAAAACTGTTTTTT
CASSSGMNLEKLFF
>.|.|TRBJ1-1|TRBV27
TGTGCCAGCAGTTTAGGCAGGACGAACACTGAAGCTTTCTTT
CASSLGRTNTEAFF
>.|TRBD2|TRBJ2-3|TRBV5-6
TGTGCCAGCAGCGTTTATAGCGGGGGGGCAACAGATACGCAGTATTTT
CASSVYSGGATDTQYF
>.|TRBD1|TRBJ1-5|TRBV14
TGTGCCAGCAACCAGGGGGCCGGGCAGCCCCAGCATTTT
CASNQGAGQPQHF
>.|.|TRBJ2-3|TRBV5-1
TGCGCCAGCAGCTTGGAGTTAGCTAGCACAGATACGCAGTATTTT
CASSLELASTDTQYF
>.|.|TRBJ2-3|TRBV7-2
TGTGCCAGCAGCCCACGTCCTATCGGTCATACGCAGTATTTT
CASSPRPIGHTQYF
>.|TRBD2|TRBJ2-1|TRBV18
TGTGCCAGCTCACCACTGCGGGGGGGGAACAATGAGCAGTTCTTC
CASSPLRGGNNEQFF
>once|TRBD1|TRBJ1-2|TRBV7-2
TGTGCCAGCATCAAGGAGGCGACAGGGGAATCCTCCTACGGCTACACCTTC
CASIKEATGESSYGYTF
>.|.|TRBJ1-6|TRBV6-1
TGTGCCAGCAGTGAATCCCGGGACCCACCCCTCCACTTT
CASSESRDPPLHF
>.|TRBD1|TRBJ1-6|TRBV6-1
TGTGCCAGCAGTCGACAGGGTGATGGATCACCCCTCCACTTT
CASSRQGDGSPLHF
>once|.|TRBJ2-7|TRBV6-5
TGTGCCAGCAGTCCCCGGGGAGGGGGAGCCTACGAGCAGTACTTC
CASSPRGGGAYEQYF
>.|.|TRBJ2-6|TRBV29-1
TGCAGCGTTTGGTGTAGCATACAAAGTCGGGCCAACGTCCTGACTTTC
CSVWCSIQSRANVLTF
>.|.|TRBJ2-2|TRBV7-2
TGTGCCAGCAGCCCCTTTGGGGTTAACACCGGGGAGCTGTTTTTT
CASSPFGVNTGELFF
>once|.|TRBJ2-7|TRBV7-9
TGTGCCAGCAGGGAGGCGGGGGCATACGAGCAGTACTTC
CASREAGAYEQYF
>.|.|TRBJ1-6|TRBV7-2
TGTGCCAGCAGCCCCCACGTTAGGGCGGGGACAATGAATTCACCCCTCCACTTT
CASSPHVRAGTMNSPLHF
>.|.|TRBJ1-1|TRBV5-8
.
CASSLFWRGSQSEAFF
>.|.|TRBJ2-3|TRBV5-6
TGTGCCAGCAGGGGGGGCACAGATACGCAGTATTTT
CASRGGTDTQYF